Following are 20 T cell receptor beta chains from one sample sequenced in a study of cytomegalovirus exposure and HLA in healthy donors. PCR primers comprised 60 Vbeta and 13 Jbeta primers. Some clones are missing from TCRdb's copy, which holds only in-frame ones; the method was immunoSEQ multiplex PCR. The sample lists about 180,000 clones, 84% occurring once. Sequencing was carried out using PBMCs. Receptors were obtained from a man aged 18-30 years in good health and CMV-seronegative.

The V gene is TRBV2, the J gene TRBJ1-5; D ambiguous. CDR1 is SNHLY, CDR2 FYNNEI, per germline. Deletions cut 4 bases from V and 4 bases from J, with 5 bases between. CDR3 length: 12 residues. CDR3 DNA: TGTGCCAGCAGTGCACTTAATCAGCCCCAGCATTTT. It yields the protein CASSALNQPQHF.

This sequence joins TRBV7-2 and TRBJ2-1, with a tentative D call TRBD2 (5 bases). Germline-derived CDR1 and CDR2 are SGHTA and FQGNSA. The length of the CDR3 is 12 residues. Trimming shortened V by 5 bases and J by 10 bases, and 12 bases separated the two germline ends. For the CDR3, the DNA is TGTGCCAGCAGCCTTAGCGTGCGGGAGCAGTTCTTC. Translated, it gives CASSLSVREQFF. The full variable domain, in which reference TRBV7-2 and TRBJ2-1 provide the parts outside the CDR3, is GAGVSQSPSNKVTEKGKDVELRCDPISGHTALYWYRQSLGQGLEFLIYFQGNSAPDKSGLPSDRFSAERTGGSVSTLTIQRTQQEDSAVYLCASSLSVREQFFGPGTRLTVL.

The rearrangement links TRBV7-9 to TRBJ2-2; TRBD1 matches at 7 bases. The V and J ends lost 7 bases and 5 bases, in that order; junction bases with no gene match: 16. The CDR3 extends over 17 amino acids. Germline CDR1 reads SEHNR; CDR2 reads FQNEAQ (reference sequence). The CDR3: CASNPPGGSLGTGELFF. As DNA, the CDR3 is TGTGCCAGCAACCCCCCAGGGGGAAGTTTGGGGACCGGGGAGCTGTTTTTT. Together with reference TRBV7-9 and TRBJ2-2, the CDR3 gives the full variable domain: DTGVSQNPRHKITKRGQNVTFRCDPISEHNRLYWYRQTLGQGPEFLTYFQNEAQLEKSRLLSDRFSAERPKGSFSTLEIQRTEQGDSAMYLCASNPPGGSLGTGELFFGEGSRLTVL.

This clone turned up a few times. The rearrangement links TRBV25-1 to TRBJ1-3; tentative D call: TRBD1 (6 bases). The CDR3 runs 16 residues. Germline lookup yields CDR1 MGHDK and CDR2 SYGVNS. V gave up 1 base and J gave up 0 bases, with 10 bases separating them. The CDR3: CASSEFNRASGNTIYF. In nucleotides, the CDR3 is TGTGCCAGCAGTGAATTCAACAGGGCCTCTGGAAACACCATATATTTT.

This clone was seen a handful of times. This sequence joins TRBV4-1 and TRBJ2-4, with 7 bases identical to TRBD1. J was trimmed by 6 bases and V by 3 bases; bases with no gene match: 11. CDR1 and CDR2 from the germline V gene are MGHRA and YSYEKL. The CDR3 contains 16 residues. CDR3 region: CASSQIDGTARNIQYF. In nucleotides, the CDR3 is TGCGCCAGCAGCCAGATCGACGGGACAGCTAGAAACATTCAGTACTTC.

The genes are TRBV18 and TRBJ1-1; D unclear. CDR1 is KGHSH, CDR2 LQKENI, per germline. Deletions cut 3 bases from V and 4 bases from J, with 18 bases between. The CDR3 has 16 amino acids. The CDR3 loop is CASSPLNSGSGTEAFF. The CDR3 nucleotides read TGTGCCAGCTCACCGTTAAATTCGGGGAGCGGCACTGAAGCTTTCTTT.

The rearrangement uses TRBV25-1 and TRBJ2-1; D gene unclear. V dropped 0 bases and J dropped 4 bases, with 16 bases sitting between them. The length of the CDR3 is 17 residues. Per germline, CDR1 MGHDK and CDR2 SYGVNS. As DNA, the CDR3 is TGTGCCAGCAGTGAATATTTAGTTTTCCGGCGGTACAATGAGCAGTTCTTC. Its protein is CASSEYLVFRRYNEQFF.

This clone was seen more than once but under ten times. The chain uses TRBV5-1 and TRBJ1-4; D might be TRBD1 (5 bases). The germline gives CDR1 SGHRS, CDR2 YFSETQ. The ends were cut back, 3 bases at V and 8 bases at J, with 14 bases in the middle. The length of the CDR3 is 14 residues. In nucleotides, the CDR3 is TGCGCCAGCAGCTGGGGGAGGGAGGGCGAAAAACTGTTTTTT. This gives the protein CASSWGREGEKLFF. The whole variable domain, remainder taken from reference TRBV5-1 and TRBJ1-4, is KAGVTQTPRYLIKTRGQQVTLSCSPISGHRSVSWYQQTPGQGLQFLFEYFSETQRNKGNFPGRFSGRQFSNSRSEMNVSTLELGDSALYLCASSWGREGEKLFFGSGTQLSVL.

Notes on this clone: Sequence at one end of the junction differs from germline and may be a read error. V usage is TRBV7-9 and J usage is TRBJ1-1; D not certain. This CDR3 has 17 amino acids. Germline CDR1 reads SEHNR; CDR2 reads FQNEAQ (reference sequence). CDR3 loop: CSSSLIGELEWDTEAFF. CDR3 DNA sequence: TGTTCCAGCAGCTTAATCGGGGAGTTAGAATGGGACACTGAAGCTTTCTTT. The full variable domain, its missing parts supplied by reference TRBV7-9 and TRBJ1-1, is DTGVSQNPRHKITKRGQNVTFRCDPISEHNRLYWYRQTLGQGPEFLTYFQNEAQLEKSRLLSDRFSAERPKGSFSTLEIQRTEQGDSAMYLCSSSLIGELEWDTEAFFGQGTRLTVV.

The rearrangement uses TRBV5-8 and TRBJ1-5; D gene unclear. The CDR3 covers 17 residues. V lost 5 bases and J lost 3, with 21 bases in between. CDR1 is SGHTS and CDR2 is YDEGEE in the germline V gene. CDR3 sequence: CASRPMGPILYNQPQHF. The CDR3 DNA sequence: TGTGCCAGCAGACCGATGGGTCCTATACTATACAATCAGCCCCAGCATTTT. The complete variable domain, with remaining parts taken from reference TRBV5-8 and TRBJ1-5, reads EAGVTQSPTHLIKTRGQQATLRCSPISGHTSVYWYQQALGLGLQFLLWYDEGEERNRGNFPPRFSGRQFPNYSSELNVNALELEDSALYLCASRPMGPILYNQPQHFGDGTRLSIL.

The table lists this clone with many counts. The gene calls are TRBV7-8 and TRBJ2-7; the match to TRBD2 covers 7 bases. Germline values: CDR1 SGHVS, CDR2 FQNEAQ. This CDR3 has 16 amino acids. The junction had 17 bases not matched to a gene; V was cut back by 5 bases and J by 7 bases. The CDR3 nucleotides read TGTGCCAGCAGCCCGCGGGGGACTCTTCTGGTGAAAGAGCAGTACTTC. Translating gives CASSPRGTLLVKEQYF.

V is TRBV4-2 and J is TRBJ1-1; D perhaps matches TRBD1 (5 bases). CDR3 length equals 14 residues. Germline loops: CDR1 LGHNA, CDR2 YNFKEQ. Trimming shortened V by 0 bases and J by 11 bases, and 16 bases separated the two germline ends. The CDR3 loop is CASSQERRGSKAFF. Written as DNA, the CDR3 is TGTGCCAGCAGCCAAGAAAGGAGGGGCTCGAAGGCTTTCTTT.

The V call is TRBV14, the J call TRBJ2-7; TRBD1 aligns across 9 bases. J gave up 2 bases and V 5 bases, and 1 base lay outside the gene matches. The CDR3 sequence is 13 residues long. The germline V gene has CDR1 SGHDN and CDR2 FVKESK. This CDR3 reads CASSRTGAYEQYF. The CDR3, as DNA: TGTGCCAGCAGCAGGACAGGGGCCTACGAGCAGTACTTC.

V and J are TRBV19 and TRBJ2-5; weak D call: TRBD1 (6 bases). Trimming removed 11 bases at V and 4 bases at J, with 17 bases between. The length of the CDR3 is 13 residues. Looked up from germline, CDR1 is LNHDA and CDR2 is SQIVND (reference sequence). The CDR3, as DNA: TGTGCCTCGACGACAGGTTCTCGAGAGACCCAGTACTTC. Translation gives CASTTGSRETQYF.

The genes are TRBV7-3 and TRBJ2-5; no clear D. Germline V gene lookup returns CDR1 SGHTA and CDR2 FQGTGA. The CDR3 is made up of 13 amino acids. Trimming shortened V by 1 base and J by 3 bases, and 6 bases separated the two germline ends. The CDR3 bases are TGTGCCAGCAGCTTAAATTCTGAAGAGACCCAGTACTTC. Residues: CASSLNSEETQYF.

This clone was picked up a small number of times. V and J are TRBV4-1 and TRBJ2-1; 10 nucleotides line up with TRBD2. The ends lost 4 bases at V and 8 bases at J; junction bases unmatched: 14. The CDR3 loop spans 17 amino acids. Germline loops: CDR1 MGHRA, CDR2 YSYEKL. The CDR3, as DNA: TGCGCCAGCAGCCGACCGCTAGCGGGAGCACTCGGTGATGAGCAGTTCTTC. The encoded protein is CASSRPLAGALGDEQFF.

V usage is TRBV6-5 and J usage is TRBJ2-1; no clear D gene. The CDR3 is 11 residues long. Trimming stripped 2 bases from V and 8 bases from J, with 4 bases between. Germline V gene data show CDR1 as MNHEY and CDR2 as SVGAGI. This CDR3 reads CASSYVDEQFF. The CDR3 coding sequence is TGTGCCAGCAGTTACGTCGATGAGCAGTTCTTC.

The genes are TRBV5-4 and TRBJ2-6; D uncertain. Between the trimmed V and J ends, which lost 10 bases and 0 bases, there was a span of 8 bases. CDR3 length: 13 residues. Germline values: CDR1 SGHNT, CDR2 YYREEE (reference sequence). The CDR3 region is CASSFSGANVLTF. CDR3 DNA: TGTGCCTCCTCCTTCTCTGGGGCCAACGTCCTGACTTTC.

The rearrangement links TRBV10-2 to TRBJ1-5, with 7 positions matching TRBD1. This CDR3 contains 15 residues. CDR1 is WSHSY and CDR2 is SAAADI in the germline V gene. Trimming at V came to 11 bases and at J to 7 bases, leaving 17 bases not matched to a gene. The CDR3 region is CAHEPLTGTGQPQHF. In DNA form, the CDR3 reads TGCGCCCACGAACCACTGACAGGGACGGGGCAGCCCCAGCATTTT.

CDR3 sequence: CASSLQGFQGYTF. In nucleotides, the CDR3 is TGTGCCAGCAGTTTACAGGGTTTCCAAGGCTACACCTTC. The genes are TRBV27 and TRBJ1-2; D might be TRBD1 (5 bases). Germline V gene lookup returns CDR1 MNHEY and CDR2 SMNVEV (reference sequence). The CDR3 has 13 residues. Deletions cut 2 bases from V and 8 bases from J, with 12 bases between.